This T cell receptor (beta chain) was captured by sequencing in a study of OX40 agonist ivuxolimab in advanced cancers. In the study overall: Antecedent anti-PD-1, anti-PD-L1 or anti-CTLA-4 therapy was permissible, with roughly 36% having received some.

Whole-study findings and limits: CD4+ and CD8+ blood T cells expanded clonally by week 6 at 0.1 to 3.0 mg/kg. Some patients without response likewise showed low normalized clonal expansion.

Concerning this clone itself: Its antigen remains unknown.

Germline CDR1 and CDR2: MDHEN and SYDVKM. The CDR3 has 16 residues. V was clipped by 7 bases and J by 4 bases, with 20 bases between them. The assay was immunoSEQ multiplex PCR, and TCRdb's table has in-frame clones only and misses some. The sample consists of some 44,000 clones, roughly nine tenths of them appearing once. The V call is TRBV28, the J call TRBJ1-5, with D possibly being TRBD1 (6 bases). Specimen: CD4+ or CD8+ T cells sorted from blood, collected in a trial of the OX40 agonist ivuxolimab. This clonotype was obtained from an adult with an advanced solid tumor such as melanoma, head and neck, liver or kidney cancer. In DNA, the CDR3 is TGTGCCAGCACCCTAAGGGGGACCATCGGTAATCAGCCCCAGCATTTT. Its protein product is CASTLRGTIGNQPQHF.